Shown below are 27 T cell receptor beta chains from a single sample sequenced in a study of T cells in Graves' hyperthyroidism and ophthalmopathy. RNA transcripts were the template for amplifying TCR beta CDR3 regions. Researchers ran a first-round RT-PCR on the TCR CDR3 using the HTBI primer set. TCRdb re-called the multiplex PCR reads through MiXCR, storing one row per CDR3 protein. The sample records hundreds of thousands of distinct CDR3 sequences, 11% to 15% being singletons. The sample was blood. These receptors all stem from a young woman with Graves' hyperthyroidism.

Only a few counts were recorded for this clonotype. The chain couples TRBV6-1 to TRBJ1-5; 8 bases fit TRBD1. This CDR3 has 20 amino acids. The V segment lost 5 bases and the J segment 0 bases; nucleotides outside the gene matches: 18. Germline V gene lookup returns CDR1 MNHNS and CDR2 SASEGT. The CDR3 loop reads CASSFIQGAPGHYSNQPQHF. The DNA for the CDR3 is TGTGCCAGCAGTTTCATTCAGGGGGCGCCGGGGCATTATAGCAATCAGCCCCAGCATTTT.

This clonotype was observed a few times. The CDR3 loop reads CASSYRDSFLYEQYF. The CDR3 coding sequence is TGCGCCAGCAGCTACCGGGACAGCTTCCTCTACGAGCAGTACTTC. The gene calls are TRBV4-1 and TRBJ2-7; 7 bases fit TRBD1. V dropped 5 bases and J dropped 3; count of bases not matched to a gene: 10. The CDR3 length is 15 residues. Germline-derived CDR1 and CDR2 are MGHRA and YSYEKL.

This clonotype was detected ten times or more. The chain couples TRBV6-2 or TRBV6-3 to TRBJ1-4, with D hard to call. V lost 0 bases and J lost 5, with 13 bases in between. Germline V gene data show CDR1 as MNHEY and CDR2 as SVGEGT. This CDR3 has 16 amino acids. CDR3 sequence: CASSYSRTEPNEKLFF. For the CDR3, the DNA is TGTGCCAGCAGTTACTCGAGAACGGAACCCAATGAAAAACTGTTTTTT.

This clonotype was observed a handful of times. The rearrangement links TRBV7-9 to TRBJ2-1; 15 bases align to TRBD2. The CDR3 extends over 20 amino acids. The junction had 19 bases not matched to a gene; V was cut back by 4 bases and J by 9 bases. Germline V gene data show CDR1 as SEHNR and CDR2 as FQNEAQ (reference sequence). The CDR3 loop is CASSSPLGLAGGPLFREQFF. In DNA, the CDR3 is TGTGCCAGCAGCTCACCGCTGGGACTAGCGGGAGGTCCACTCTTTCGTGAGCAGTTCTTC. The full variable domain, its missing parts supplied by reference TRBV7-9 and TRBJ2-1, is DTGVSQNPRHKITKRGQNVTFRCDPISEHNRLYWYRQTLGQGPEFLTYFQNEAQLEKSRLLSDRFSAERPKGSFSTLEIQRTEQGDSAMYLCASSSPLGLAGGPLFREQFFGPGTRLTVL.

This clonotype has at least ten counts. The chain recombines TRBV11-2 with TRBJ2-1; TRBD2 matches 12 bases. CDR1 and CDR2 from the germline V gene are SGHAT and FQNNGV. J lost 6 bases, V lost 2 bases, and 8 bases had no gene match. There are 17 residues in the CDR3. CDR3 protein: CASSLRLAGDIRNEQFF. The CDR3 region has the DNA TGTGCCAGCAGCTTAAGACTAGCGGGAGATATCCGCAATGAGCAGTTCTTC. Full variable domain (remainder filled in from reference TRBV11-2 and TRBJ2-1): EAGVAQSPRYKIIEKRQSVAFWCNPISGHATLYWYQQILGQGPKLLIQFQNNGVVDDSQLPKDRFSAERLKGVDSTLKIQPAKLEDSAVYLCASSLRLAGDIRNEQFFGPGTRLTVL.

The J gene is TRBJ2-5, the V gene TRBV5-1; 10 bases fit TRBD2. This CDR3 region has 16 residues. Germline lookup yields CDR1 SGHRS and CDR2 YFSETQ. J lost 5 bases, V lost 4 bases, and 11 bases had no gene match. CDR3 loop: CASSQQAGGRRETQYF. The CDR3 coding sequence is TGCGCCAGCAGCCAACAAGCGGGAGGGAGGCGGGAGACCCAGTACTTC.

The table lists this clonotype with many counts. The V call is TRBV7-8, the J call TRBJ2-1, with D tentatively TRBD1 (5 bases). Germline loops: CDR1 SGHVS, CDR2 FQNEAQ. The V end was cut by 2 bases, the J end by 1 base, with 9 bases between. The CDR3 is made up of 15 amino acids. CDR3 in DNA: TGTGCCAGCAGCTTAACCAGGGAATCCTACAATGAGCAGTTCTTC. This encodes CASSLTRESYNEQFF. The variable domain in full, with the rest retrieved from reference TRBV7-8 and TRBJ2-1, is GAGVSQSPRYKVAKRGQDVALRCDPISGHVSLFWYQQALGQGPEFLTYFQNEAQLDKSGLPSDRFFAERPEGSVSTLKIQRTQQEDSAVYLCASSLTRESYNEQFFGPGTRLTVL.

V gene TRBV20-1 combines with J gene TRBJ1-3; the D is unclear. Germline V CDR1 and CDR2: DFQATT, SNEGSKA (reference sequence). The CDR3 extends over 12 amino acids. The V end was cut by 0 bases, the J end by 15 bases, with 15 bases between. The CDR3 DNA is TGCAGTGCTAGAGATCTGAGGGTCCCGAGATATTTT. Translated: CSARDLRVPRYF.

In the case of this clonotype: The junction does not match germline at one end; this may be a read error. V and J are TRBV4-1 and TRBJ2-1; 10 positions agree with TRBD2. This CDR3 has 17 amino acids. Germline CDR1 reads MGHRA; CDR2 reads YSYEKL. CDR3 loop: CANSQTLAGVVLYEQFF. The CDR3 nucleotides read TGCGCCAACAGCCAAACCCTAGCGGGAGTAGTTTTGTATGAGCAGTTCTTC.

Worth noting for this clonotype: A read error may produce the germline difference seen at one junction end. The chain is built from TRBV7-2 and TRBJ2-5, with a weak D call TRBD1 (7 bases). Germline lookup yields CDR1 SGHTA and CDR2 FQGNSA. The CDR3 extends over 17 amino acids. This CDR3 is CASSQFDWTGGEETQYF. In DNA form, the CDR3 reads TGCGCCAGCAGCCAATTCGATTGGACAGGAGGGGAAGAGACCCAGTACTTC.

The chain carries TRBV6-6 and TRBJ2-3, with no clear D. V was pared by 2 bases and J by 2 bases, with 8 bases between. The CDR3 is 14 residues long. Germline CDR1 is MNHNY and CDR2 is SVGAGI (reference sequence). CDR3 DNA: TGTGCCAGCAGTTACGGGTTTCTCACAGATACGCAGTATTTT. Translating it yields CASSYGFLTDTQYF.

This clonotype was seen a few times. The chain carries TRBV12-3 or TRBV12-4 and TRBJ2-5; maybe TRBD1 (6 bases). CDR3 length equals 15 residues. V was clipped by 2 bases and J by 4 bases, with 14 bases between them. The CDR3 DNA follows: TGTGCCAGCAGTTTAACACAGGGTCGAACAGAGACCCAGTACTTC. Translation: CASSLTQGRTETQYF.

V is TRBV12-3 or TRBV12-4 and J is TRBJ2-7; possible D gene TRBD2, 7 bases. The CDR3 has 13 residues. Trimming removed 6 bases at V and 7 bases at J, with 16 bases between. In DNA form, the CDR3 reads TGTGCCAGCAGCCCCGATGGGGGGGCAGAGCAGTACTTC. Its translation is CASSPDGGAEQYF.

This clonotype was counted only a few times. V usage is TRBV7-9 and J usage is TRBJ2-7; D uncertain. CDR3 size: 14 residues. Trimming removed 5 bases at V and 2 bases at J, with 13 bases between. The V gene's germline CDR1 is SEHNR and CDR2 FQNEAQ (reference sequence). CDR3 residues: CASSHRTDTYEQYF. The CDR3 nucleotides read TGTGCCAGCAGCCACCGGACGGATACCTACGAGCAGTACTTC.

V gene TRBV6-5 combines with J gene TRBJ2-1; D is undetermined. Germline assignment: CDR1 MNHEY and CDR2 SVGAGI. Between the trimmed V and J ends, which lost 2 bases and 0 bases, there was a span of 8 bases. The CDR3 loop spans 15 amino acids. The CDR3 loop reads CASSYVSDSYNEQFF. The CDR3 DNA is TGTGCCAGCAGTTACGTTTCGGACTCCTACAATGAGCAGTTCTTC.

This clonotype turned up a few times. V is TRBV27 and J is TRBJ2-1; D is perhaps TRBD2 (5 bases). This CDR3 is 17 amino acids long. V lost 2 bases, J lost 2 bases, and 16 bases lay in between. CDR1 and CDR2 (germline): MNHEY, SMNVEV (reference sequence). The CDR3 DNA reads TGTGCCAGCAGTTTACCGCCCGTAGGGAGAACCTACAATGAGCAGTTCTTC. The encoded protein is CASSLPPVGRTYNEQFF.

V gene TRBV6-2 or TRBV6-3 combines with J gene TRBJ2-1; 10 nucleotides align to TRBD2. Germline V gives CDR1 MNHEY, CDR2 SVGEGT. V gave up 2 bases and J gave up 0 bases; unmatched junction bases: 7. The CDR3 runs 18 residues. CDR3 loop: CASSYRTSGPSSYNEQFF. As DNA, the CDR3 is TGTGCCAGCAGTTACCGGACTAGCGGCCCTAGCTCCTACAATGAGCAGTTCTTC.

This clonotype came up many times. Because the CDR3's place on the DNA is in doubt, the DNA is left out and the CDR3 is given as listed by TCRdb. The CDR3 spells CASSYSPGQGGLFFGYTF. The chain links TRBV6-5 to TRBJ1-2; the D call of TRBD1 is as the table states it, not checked on the DNA. CDR1 is MNHEY and CDR2 is SVGAGI in the germline V gene. The CDR3 length is 18 residues, termini included.

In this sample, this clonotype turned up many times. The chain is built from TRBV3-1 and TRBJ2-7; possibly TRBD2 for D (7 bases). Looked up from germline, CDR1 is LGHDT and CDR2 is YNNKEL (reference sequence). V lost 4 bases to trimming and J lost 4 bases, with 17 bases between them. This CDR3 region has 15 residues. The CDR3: CASSLKRDTGYEQYF. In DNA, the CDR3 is TGTGCCAGCAGCCTCAAGCGGGACACGGGTTACGAGCAGTACTTC.

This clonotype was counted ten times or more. The CDR3 bases are TGCAGCGTGGACAGGGCAGGATACAATGAGCAGTTCTTC. As protein: CSVDRAGYNEQFF. This chain uses TRBV29-1 with TRBJ2-1; 8 bases fit TRBD1. This CDR3 has 13 amino acids. The trim removed 6 bases at V and 4 bases at J, leaving 5 bases unmatched. The V gene's germline CDR1 is SQVTM and CDR2 ANQGSEA.

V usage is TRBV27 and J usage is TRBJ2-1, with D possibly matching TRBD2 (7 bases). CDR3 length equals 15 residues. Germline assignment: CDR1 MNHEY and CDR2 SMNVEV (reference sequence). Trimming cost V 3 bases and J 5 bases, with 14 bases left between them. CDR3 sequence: CASSFGGLVDNEQFF. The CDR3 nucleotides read TGTGCCAGCAGTTTCGGGGGGCTGGTCGACAATGAGCAGTTCTTC.

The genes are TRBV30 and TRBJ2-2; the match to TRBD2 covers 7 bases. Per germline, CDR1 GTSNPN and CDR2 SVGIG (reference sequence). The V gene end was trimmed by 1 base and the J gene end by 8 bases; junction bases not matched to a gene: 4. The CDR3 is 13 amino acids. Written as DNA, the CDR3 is TGTGCCTGGAGTGGGGGAGGGCTAGGGGAGCTGTTTTTT. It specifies CAWSGGGLGELFF. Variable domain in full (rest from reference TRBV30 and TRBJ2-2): SQTIHQWPATLVQPVGSPLSLECTVEGTSNPNLYWYRQAAGRGLQLLFYSVGIGQISSEVPQNLSASRPQDRQFILSSKKLLLSDSGFYLCAWSGGGLGELFFGEGSRLTVL.

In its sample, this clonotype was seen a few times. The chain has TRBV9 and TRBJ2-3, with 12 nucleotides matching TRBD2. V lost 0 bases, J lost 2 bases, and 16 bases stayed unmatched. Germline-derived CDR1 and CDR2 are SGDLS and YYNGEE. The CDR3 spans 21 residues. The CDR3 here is CASSVEEGRTSGIVFTDTQYF. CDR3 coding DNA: TGTGCCAGCAGCGTAGAGGAGGGGCGGACTAGCGGGATCGTGTTCACAGATACGCAGTATTTT.

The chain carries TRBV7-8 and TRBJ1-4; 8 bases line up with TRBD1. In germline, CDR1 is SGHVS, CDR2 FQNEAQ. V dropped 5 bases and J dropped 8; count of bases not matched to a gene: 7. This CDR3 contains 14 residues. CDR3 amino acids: CASSRTGQGEKLFF. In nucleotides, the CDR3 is TGTGCCAGCAGCAGGACAGGGCAGGGCGAAAAACTGTTTTTT.

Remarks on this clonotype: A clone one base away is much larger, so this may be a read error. In DNA form, the CDR3 reads TGCAGCGTTGAAGTTGGCAGCTCCTGCGAGCAGTACTTC. Its protein product is CSVEVGSSCEQYF. The rearrangement joins TRBV29-1 to TRBJ2-7; unclear D gene. The length of the CDR3 is 13 residues. In germline, CDR1 is SQVTM, CDR2 ANQGSEA.

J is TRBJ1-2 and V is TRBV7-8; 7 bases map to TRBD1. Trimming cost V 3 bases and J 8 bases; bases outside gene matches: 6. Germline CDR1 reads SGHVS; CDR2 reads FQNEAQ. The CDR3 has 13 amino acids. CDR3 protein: CASSLRQGTGYTF. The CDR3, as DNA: TGTGCCAGCAGCTTGCGACAGGGTACCGGCTACACCTTC.

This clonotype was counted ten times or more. CDR3 in amino acids: CASSLALSGGPGEQFF. The CDR3 region has the DNA TGTGCCAGCAGTTTGGCCCTGTCGGGAGGGCCTGGTGAGCAGTTCTTC. J is TRBJ2-1 and V is TRBV27, with 8 bases lining up with TRBD2. The CDR3 has 16 amino acids. Germline CDR1 reads MNHEY; CDR2 reads SMNVEV (reference sequence). Trimming removed 3 bases from V and 9 bases from J; junction bases left unmatched: 13.